The next 15 T cell receptor beta chains were all read from a single sample in a study of technical replicates of blood from several donors. TCRdb's table, derived via immunoSEQ multiplex PCR, lists solely in-frame clones and lacks some. This table holds tens of thousands of clones, around 94% found once. The sequenced sample was T cells isolated from PBMCs. The receptors originated from a human donor in good health.

The rearrangement uses TRBV25-1 and TRBJ2-1; D may be TRBD2 (6 bases). Germline V lookup: CDR1 MGHDK, CDR2 SYGVNS. This CDR3 is built from 17 residues. Deletions cut 2 bases from V and 1 base from J, with 15 bases between. The DNA for the CDR3 is TGTGCCAGCAGTGAAAACGTCGGGGGTCCTTCCTACAATGAGCAGTTCTTC. Amino acids: CASSENVGGPSYNEQFF.

This clone was seen just once. The chain combines TRBV4-1 with TRBJ2-1; TRBD2 is a possible D gene (5 bases). V dropped 5 bases and J dropped 6 bases, with 14 bases sitting between them. Germline CDR1 MGHRA, CDR2 YSYEKL. The CDR3 is 14 amino acids. CDR3 sequence (DNA): TGCGCCAGCAGCGAGGGTCTGGGAGTCAATGAGCAGTTCTTC. Protein sequence: CASSEGLGVNEQFF.

This CDR3 reads CASSLTSGTGELFF. The CDR3 DNA reads as TGTGCCAGCAGTTTGACTAGCGGGACCGGGGAGCTGTTTTTT. The rearrangement links TRBV6-5 to TRBJ2-2; 10 bases fit TRBD2. Germline assignment: CDR1 MNHEY and CDR2 SVGAGI. This CDR3 spans 14 amino acids. J lost 5 bases, V lost 4 bases, and 1 base had no gene match.

The chain uses TRBV11-3 and TRBJ2-7, with D perhaps matching TRBD2 (6 bases). Per germline, CDR1 SGHNT and CDR2 YENEEA. CDR3 size: 14 residues. Trimming removed 4 bases from V and 6 bases from J, with 16 bases in between. In DNA, the CDR3 is TGTGCCAGCAGCTCTCGACTAGGAGCGGGCGAGCAGTACTTC. It yields the protein CASSSRLGAGEQYF.

V usage is TRBV27 and J usage is TRBJ2-7; D may be TRBD2 (6 bases). V lost 5 bases and J lost 4, with 24 bases in between. This CDR3 region has 17 residues. Germline assignment: CDR1 MNHEY and CDR2 SMNVEV (reference sequence). This CDR3 reads CASSPGRGGRGPYEQYF. CDR3 nucleotide sequence: TGTGCCAGCAGTCCCGGGAGAGGAGGCCGAGGTCCTTACGAGCAGTACTTC.

This sequence joins TRBV9 and TRBJ2-7, with D possibly being TRBD1 (6 bases). The CDR3 consists of 14 residues. Trimming took off 3 bases at V and 2 bases at J, with 12 bases between the two ends. Germline V lookup: CDR1 SGDLS, CDR2 YYNGEE. CDR3 coding DNA: TGTGCCAGCAGCGGGGGATGGGGGCCCTACGAGCAGTACTTC. This encodes CASSGGWGPYEQYF.

V is TRBV5-1 and J is TRBJ2-7; possible D gene TRBD1, 7 bases. CDR3 length equals 14 residues. From germline, CDR1 is SGHRS and CDR2 YFSETQ. Trimming stripped 5 bases from V and 0 bases from J, with 12 bases between. The CDR3 loop reads CASRAGQPSYEQYF. As DNA, the CDR3 is TGCGCCAGCAGGGCGGGACAGCCCTCCTACGAGCAGTACTTC.

J is TRBJ2-1 and V is TRBV4-1, with D hard to call. The CDR3 sequence is 15 residues long. CDR1 MGHRA and CDR2 YSYEKL come from the germline V gene. V lost 0 bases to trimming and J lost 0 bases, with 6 bases between them. The CDR3 sequence: CASSQEWSSYNEQFF. Here the CDR3 DNA reads TGCGCCAGCAGCCAAGAGTGGAGCTCCTACAATGAGCAGTTCTTC.

The CDR3 region is CASSSGQMDGYTF. The CDR3 DNA reads as TGCGCCAGCAGCTCCGGACAGATGGATGGCTACACCTTC. The rearrangement uses TRBV5-1 and TRBJ1-2; D is possibly TRBD1 (6 bases). The V end lost 3 bases, the J end lost 6 bases, and 12 bases lay between the germline ends. CDR1 is SGHRS and CDR2 is YFSETQ in the germline V gene. CDR3 size: 13 residues.

The V and J genes are TRBV6-5 and TRBJ2-2; 8 bases are shared with TRBD2. The CDR3 length is 15 residues. From germline, CDR1 is MNHEY and CDR2 SVGAGI. Trimming removed 8 bases from V and 1 base from J; junction bases left unmatched: 6. For the CDR3, the DNA is TGTGCCAGCTCGCTAGCGGGTAGGAACACCGGGGAGCTGTTTTTT. This codes for CASSLAGRNTGELFF.

CDR3 sequence (DNA): TGCAGCACCACGACAGGGGTTAAGGGGCCCCAGCATTTT. This gives the protein CSTTTGVKGPQHF. The V gene is TRBV29-1, the J gene TRBJ1-5; TRBD1 agrees at 8 bases. The junction had 12 bases not matched to a gene; V was cut back by 8 bases and J by 9 bases. The CDR3 extends over 13 amino acids. Germline lookup yields CDR1 SQVTM and CDR2 ANQGSEA. The full variable domain, completed using reference TRBV29-1 and TRBJ1-5, is SAVISQKPSRDICQRGTSLTIQCQVDSQVTMMFWYRQQPGQSLTLIATANQGSEATYESGFVIDKFPISRPNLTFSTLTVSNMSPEDSSIYLCSTTTGVKGPQHFGDGTRLSIL.

Here the CDR3 reads CASRASANTGELFF. The DNA of the CDR3 is TGCGCCAGCAGGGCTAGCGCGAACACCGGGGAGCTGTTTTTT. The genes are TRBV10-2 and TRBJ2-2; D is perhaps TRBD2 (6 bases). V lost 6 bases and J 0 bases, leaving 8 bases between the germline ends. Germline CDR1 is WSHSY and CDR2 is SAAADI. The CDR3 is 14 amino acids.

This sequence joins TRBV5-4 and TRBJ1-1; D is ambiguous. Germline V CDR1 and CDR2: SGHNT, YYREEE (reference sequence). V was shortened by 4 bases and J by 0 bases, with 16 bases between the two germline ends. The CDR3 length is 16 residues. The CDR3 nucleotides read TGTGCCAGCAGCAGGGTCGCGGGAGCAATGAACACTGAAGCTTTCTTT. Protein product: CASSRVAGAMNTEAFF.

The gene calls are TRBV6-5 and TRBJ2-3, with 7 bases that match TRBD1. With 0 bases clipped from V and 8 bases from J, the junction kept 11 bases outside the gene matches. Germline V lookup: CDR1 MNHEY, CDR2 SVGAGI. CDR3 size: 16 residues. CDR3 in amino acids: CASSYSRTGPASTQYF. The CDR3 DNA reads TGTGCCAGCAGTTACTCCCGGACAGGACCCGCAAGTACGCAGTATTTT.

V usage is TRBV14 and J usage is TRBJ2-7; 8 bases are shared with TRBD2. Trimming cost V 4 bases and J 6 bases; bases outside gene matches: 11. Germline CDR1 SGHDN, CDR2 FVKESK. The CDR3 has 15 amino acids. The CDR3 DNA follows: TGTGCCAGCAGCCCACTCCCGGGGGGGCCGTCCGAGCAGTACTTC. Protein product: CASSPLPGGPSEQYF.